The clone carrying this T cell receptor (beta chain) has a single count. Its antigen remains unidentified. This sample was included in a study of radiotherapy plus CTLA-4 blockade in lung cancer. Findings and caveats of the study: Reports identified early blood T cell clone dynamics, with interferon-beta, as the best response predictor.

Produced via immunoSEQ multiplex PCR; TCRdb's table is partial and in-frame only. The sample has 60,000 to 65,000 clones, around three quarters seen once. Trimming left V 7 bases short and J 6 bases short, with 21 bases between. This CDR3 region has 15 residues. The germline V gene has CDR1 MNHNY and CDR2 SVGAGI (reference sequence). Source: peripheral blood, taken from a patient treated with radiotherapy plus ipilimumab. The chain combines TRBV6-6 with TRBJ1-2, with D possibly matching TRBD1 (5 bases). This TCR was sampled from a human donor with non-small cell lung cancer who had a complete response to radiotherapy plus ipilimumab. The CDR3 here is CASTDRPQGTDGYTF. As DNA, the CDR3 is TGTGCCAGCACCGATCGACCTCAGGGAACGGATGGCTACACCTTC.